The 6 T cell receptor beta chains below were found in one sample sequenced in a study of T-cell memory formation after mild COVID-19. TCRdb reprocessed the 5' RACE reads with MiXCR, giving one entry per CDR3 protein. The table has around 510,000 distinct CDR3 sequences, roughly 21% seen once. Sequences were obtained from PBMCs or a T cell subset sorted from them (not recorded which). These receptor sequences come from an adult woman who had mild COVID-19 (a few samples of this study predate the infection). Cell type and time point are not known.

The chain couples TRBV25-1 to TRBJ1-4, with a possible D match to TRBD1 (5 bases). Between the trimmed V and J ends, which lost 2 bases and 6 bases, there was a span of 13 bases. The CDR3 spans 15 residues. Per the germline V gene, CDR1 is MGHDK and CDR2 is SYGVNS. The CDR3 spells CASSEKYPGYEKLFF. DNA of the CDR3: TGTGCCAGCAGTGAAAAGTACCCAGGGTATGAAAAACTGTTTTTT.

V usage is TRBV10-3 and J usage is TRBJ2-1; TRBD2 aligns across 14 bases. This CDR3 is built from 14 residues. After removal of 5 bases from V and 7 bases from J, the junction contained 1 base not matched to a gene. From germline, CDR1 is ENHRY and CDR2 SYGVKD. CDR3 DNA sequence: TGTGCCATCAGTAGACTAGCGGGAGGGAATGAGCAGTTCTTC. Translated, it gives CAISRLAGGNEQFF.

V is TRBV11-2 and J is TRBJ2-3; D assignment may be TRBD1 or TRBD2 (5 bases each). Germline values: CDR1 SGHAT, CDR2 FQNNGV. The CDR3 spans 18 residues. Trimming took 1 base from V and 2 from J, leaving 19 bases between them. The CDR3 loop is CASSLVPLGTGNTDTQYF. The CDR3 region has the DNA TGTGCCAGCAGCTTAGTACCCCTCGGGACGGGGAACACAGATACGCAGTATTTT.

The J gene is TRBJ1-1, the V gene TRBV20-1; maybe TRBD1 (5 bases). Trimming took off 7 bases at V and 7 bases at J, with 10 bases between the two ends. Germline V gene sequence: CDR1 DFQATT, CDR2 SNEGSKA (reference sequence). CDR3 length: 10 residues. CDR3 sequence: CSVRASEAFF. The DNA for the CDR3 is TGCAGTGTCAGGGCGAGTGAAGCTTTCTTT.

This clonotype came up a few times. The chain recombines TRBV29-1 with TRBJ2-7; 9 positions match TRBD1. Germline V gene lookup returns CDR1 SQVTM and CDR2 ANQGSEA. Trimming cost V 4 bases and J 2 bases; bases outside gene matches: 3. The CDR3 covers 13 residues. CDR3 nucleotide sequence: TGCAGCGTTGTGGACAGGGGTACCTACGAGCAGTACTTC. The encoded protein is CSVVDRGTYEQYF.

The V and J genes are TRBV6-6 and TRBJ2-7; TRBD2 might be the D (5 bases). The CDR3 consists of 14 residues. From germline, CDR1 is MNHNY and CDR2 SVGAGI (reference sequence). With 0 bases removed from V and 1 base from J, the gap between germline ends came to 7 bases. The CDR3 DNA reads as TGTGCCAGCAGTTACTCGAGGAGGTCCTACGAGCAGTACTTC. Protein: CASSYSRRSYEQYF.